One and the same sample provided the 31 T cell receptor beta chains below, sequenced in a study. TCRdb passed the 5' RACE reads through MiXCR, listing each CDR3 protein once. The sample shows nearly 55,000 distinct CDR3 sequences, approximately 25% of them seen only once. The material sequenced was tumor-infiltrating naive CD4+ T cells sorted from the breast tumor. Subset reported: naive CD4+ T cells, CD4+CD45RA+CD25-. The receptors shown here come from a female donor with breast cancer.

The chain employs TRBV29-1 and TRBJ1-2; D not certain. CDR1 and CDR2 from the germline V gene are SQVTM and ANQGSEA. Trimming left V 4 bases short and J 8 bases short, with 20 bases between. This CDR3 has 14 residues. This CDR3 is CSVAPRNLREGYTF. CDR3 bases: TGCAGCGTTGCTCCTCGGAATCTGAGAGAGGGCTACACCTTC.

Here the CDR3 reads CSVSQGANTGELFF. CDR3 sequence (DNA): TGCAGCGTCTCACAGGGGGCCAACACCGGGGAGCTGTTTTTT. The chain has TRBV29-1 and TRBJ2-2, with TRBD1 matching 9 bases. Germline V gene data show CDR1 as SQVTM and CDR2 as ANQGSEA. This CDR3 comprises 14 residues. V lost 6 bases, J lost 2 bases, and 4 bases stayed unmatched.

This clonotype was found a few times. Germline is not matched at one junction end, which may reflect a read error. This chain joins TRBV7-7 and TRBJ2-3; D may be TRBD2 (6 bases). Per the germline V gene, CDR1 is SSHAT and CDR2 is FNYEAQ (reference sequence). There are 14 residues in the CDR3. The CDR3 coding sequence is TGTGCTAGCAGCCTCTCTGGGGGGAGAGATACGCAGTATTTT. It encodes CASSLSGGRDTQYF.

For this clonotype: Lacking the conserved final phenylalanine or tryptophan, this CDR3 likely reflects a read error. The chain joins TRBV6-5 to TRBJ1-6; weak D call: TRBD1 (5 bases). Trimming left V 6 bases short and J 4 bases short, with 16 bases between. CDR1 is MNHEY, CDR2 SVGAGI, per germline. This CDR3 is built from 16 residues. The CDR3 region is CASSPQRQSYNSPLHV. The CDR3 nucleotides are TGTGCCAGCAGCCCCCAAAGACAGTCATATAATTCACCCCTCCACGTT.

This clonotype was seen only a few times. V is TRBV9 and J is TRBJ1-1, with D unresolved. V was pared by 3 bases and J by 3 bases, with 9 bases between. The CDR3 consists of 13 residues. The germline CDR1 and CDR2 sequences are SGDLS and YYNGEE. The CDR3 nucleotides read TGTGCCAGCAGCGAAAGACACGACACTGAAGCTTTCTTT. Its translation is CASSERHDTEAFF.

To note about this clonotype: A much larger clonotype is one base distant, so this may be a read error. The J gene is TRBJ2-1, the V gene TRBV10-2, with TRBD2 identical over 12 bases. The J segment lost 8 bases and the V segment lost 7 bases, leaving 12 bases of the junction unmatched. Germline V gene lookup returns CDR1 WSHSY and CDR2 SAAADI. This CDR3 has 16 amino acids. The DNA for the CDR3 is TGCGCCAGCAATGACCCCCGACTAGCGGGAGACGATGAGCAGTTCTTC. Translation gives CASNDPRLAGDDEQFF.

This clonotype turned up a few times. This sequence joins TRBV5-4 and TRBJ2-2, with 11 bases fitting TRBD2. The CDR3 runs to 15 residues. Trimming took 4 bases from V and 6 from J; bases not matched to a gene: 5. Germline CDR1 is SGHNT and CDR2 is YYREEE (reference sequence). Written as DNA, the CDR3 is TGTGCCAGCAGCGTAGCGGGAGGGCGTTCCGGGGAGCTGTTTTTT. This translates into CASSVAGGRSGELFF.

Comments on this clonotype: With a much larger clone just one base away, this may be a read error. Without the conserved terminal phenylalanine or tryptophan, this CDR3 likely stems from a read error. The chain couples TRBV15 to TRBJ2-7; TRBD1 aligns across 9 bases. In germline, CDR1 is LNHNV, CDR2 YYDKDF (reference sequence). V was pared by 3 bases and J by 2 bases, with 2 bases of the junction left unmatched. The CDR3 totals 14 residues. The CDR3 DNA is TGTGCCACCAGCAGGGACAGGGGCCCCTACGAGCAGTACCTC. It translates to CATSRDRGPYEQYL.

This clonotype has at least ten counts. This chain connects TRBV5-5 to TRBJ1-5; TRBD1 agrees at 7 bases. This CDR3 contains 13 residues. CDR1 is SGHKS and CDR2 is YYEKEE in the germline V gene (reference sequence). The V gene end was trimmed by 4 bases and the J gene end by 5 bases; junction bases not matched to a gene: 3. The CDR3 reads CASSPQGDQPQHF. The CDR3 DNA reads TGTGCCAGCAGCCCGCAGGGGGATCAGCCCCAGCATTTT.

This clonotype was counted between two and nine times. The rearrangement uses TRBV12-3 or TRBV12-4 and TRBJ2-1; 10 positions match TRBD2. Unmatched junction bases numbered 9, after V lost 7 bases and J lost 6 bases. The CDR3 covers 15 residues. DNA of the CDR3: TGTGCCAGCACCATCCTAGCGGGAGATCGCAATGAGCAGTTCTTC. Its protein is CASTILAGDRNEQFF.

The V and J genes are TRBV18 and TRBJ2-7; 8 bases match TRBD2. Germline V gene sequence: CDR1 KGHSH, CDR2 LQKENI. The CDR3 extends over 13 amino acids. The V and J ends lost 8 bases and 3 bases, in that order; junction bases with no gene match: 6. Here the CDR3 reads CASHRGGFYEQYF. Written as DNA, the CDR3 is TGTGCCAGCCACCGGGGGGGTTTCTACGAGCAGTACTTC.

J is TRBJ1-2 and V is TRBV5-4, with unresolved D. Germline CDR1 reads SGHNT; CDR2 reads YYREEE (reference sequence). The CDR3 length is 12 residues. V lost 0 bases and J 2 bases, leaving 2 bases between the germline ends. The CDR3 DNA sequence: TGTGCCAGCAGCTTGGACAACTATGGCTACACCTTC. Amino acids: CASSLDNYGYTF.

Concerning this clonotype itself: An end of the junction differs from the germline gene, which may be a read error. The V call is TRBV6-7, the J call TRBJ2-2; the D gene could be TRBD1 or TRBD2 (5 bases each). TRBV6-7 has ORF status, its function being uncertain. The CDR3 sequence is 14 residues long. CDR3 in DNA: TGTGCCAGCGAGTCGGGACCAAACACCGGCGAGCTGTTTTTT. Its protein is CASESGPNTGELFF.

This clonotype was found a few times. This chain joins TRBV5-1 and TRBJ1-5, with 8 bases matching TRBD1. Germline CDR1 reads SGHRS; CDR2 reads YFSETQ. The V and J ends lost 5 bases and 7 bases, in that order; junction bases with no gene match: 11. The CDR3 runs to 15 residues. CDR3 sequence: CASSSSGGAGQPQHF. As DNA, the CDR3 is TGCGCCAGCAGTTCATCAGGGGGCGCGGGACAGCCCCAGCATTTT.

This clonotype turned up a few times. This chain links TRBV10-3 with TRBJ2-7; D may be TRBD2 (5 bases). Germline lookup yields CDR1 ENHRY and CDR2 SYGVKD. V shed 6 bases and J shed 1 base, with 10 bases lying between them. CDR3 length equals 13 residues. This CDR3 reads CAIRRGQSYEQYF. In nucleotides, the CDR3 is TGTGCCATCAGACGGGGTCAATCCTACGAGCAGTACTTC.

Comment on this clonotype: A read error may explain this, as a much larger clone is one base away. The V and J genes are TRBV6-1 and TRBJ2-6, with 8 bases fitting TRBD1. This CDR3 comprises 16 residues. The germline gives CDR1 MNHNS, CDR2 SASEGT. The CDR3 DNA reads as TGTGCCAGCAAAGGACAGGGCGGCTCTGGGGCCAACGCCCTGACTTTC. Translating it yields CASKGQGGSGANALTF.

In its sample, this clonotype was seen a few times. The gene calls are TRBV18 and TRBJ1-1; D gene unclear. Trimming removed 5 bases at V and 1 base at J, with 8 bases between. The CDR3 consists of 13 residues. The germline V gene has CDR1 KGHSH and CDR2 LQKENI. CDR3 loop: CASSTDWNTEAFF. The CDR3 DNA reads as TGTGCCAGCTCAACTGACTGGAACACTGAAGCTTTCTTT.

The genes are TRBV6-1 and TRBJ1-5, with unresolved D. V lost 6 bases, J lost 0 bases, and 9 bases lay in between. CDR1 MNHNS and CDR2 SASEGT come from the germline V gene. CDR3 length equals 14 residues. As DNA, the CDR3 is TGTGCCAGCAGGCGACAAGTTAGCAATCAGCCCCAGCATTTT. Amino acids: CASRRQVSNQPQHF.

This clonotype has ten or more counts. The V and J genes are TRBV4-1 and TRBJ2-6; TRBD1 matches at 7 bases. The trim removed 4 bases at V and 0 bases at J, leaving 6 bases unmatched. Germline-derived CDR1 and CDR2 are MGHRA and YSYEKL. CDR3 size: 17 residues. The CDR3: CASSLGQAASGANVLTF. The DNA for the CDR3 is TGCGCCAGCAGCCTAGGACAGGCTGCCTCTGGGGCCAACGTCCTGACTTTC.

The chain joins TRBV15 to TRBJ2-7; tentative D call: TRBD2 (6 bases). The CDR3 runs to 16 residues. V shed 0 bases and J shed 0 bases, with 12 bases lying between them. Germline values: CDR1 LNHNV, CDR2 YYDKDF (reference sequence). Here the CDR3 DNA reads TGTGCCACCAGCAGAGACCCGGGAGTTAGCTCCTACGAGCAGTACTTC. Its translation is CATSRDPGVSSYEQYF. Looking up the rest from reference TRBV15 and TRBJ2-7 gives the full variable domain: DAMVIQNPRYQVTQFGKPVTLSCSQTLNHNVMYWYQQKSSQAPKLLFHYYDKDFNNEADTPDNFQSRRPNTSFCFLDIRSPGLGDTAMYLCATSRDPGVSSYEQYFGPGTRLTVT.

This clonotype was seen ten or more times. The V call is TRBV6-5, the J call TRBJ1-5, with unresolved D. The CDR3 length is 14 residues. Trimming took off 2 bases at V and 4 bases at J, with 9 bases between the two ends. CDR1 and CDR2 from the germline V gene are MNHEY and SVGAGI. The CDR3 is CASSYREGNQPQHF. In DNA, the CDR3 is TGTGCCAGCAGTTACAGGGAGGGAAATCAGCCCCAGCATTTT.

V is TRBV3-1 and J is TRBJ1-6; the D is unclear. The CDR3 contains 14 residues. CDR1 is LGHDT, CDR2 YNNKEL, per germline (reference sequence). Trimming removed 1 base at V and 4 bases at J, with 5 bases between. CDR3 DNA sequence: TGTGCCAGCAGCCAAGGCCGATATAATTCACCCCTCCACTTT. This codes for CASSQGRYNSPLHF.

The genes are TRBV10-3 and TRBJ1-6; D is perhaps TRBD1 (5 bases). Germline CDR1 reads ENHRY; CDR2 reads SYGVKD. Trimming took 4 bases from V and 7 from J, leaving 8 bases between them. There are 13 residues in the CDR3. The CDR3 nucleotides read TGTGCCATCAGTGGGCAGGGAAATTCACCCCTCCACTTT. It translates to CAISGQGNSPLHF.

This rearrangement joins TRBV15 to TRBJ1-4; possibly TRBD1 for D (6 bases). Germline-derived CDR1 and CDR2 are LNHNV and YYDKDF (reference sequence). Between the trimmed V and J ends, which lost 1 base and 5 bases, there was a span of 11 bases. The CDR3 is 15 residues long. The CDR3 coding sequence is TGTGCCACCAGCAGAGTGGGGGGCGCGAATGAAAAACTGTTTTTT. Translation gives CATSRVGGANEKLFF.

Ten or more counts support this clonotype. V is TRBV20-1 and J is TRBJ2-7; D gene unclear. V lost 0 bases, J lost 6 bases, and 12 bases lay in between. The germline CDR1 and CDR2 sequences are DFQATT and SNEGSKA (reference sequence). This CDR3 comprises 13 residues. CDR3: CSARDQNQIEQYF. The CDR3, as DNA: TGCAGTGCTAGAGATCAGAATCAAATCGAGCAGTACTTC.

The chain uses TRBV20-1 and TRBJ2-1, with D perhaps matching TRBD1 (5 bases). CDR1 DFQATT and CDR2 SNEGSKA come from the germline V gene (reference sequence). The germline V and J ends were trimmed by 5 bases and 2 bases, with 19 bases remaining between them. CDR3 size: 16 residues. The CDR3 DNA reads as TGCAGTGCTGGTCAATCTGGGGCTCTAACCTACAATGAGCAGTTCTTC. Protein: CSAGQSGALTYNEQFF.

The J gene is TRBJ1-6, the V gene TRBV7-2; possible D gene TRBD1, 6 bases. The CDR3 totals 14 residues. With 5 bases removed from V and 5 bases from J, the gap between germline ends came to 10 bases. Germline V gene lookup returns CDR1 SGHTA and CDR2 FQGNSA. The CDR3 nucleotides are TGTGCCAGCAGCCGAGGGACAAATAATTCACCCCTCCACTTT. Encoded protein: CASSRGTNNSPLHF.

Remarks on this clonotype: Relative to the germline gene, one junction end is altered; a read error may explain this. The CDR3, as DNA: TGTGCCACCTGCAGAGATCCAACTAGGAGCTCCTACGAGCAGTACTTC. Translation: CATCRDPTRSSYEQYF. This chain links TRBV15 with TRBJ2-7; D perhaps matches TRBD2 (5 bases). The CDR3 loop spans 16 amino acids. CDR1 is LNHNV, CDR2 YYDKDF, per germline (reference sequence).

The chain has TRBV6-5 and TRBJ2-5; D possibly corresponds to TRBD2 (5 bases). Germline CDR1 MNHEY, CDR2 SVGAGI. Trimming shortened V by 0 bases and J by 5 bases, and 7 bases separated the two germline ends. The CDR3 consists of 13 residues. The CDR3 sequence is CASSYSRRETQYF. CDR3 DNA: TGTGCCAGCAGTTACTCGCGGAGGGAGACCCAGTACTTC.

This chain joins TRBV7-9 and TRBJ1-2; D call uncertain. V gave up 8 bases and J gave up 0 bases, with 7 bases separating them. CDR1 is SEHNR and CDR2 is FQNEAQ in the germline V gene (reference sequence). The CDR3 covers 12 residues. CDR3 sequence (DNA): TGTGCCAGCGGAGGATCTAACTATGGCTACACCTTC. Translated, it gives CASGGSNYGYTF.

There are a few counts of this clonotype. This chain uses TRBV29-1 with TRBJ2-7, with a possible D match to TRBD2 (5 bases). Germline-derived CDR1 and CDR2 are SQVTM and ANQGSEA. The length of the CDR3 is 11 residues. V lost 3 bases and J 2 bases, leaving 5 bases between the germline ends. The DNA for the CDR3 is TGCAGCGTTGAGAGGGCCTACGAGCAGTACTTC. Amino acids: CSVERAYEQYF.